This TCR beta chain was sequenced for a study of blood T cell repertoires in COVID-19. Across the whole study: The United States, Italy and Spain provided the acute and convalescent COVID-19 samples. In each case, the material was cDNA or gDNA derived from T cells, B-cell-depleted T cells, or PBMCs.

As processed by the authors: Amplification of reference gene primers provided the estimated nucleated cell counts. Sequenced by immunoSEQ multiplex PCR; TCRdb stores in-frame clones only, minus some. The V and J calls and clone size are taken from that table; D and trimming were inferred from the DNA. Here the sample spans around 78,000 clones, roughly 88% being singletons. This CDR3 comprises 13 residues. Germline V lookup: CDR1 SGHRS, CDR2 YFSETQ. Trimming removed 7 bases at V and 1 base at J, with 9 bases between. Sequencing was carried out using peripheral blood. The clonotype originates from a woman in her fifties or sixties in a cohort sampled during active COVID-19. The V and J genes are TRBV5-1 and TRBJ2-1; unclear D gene. Written as DNA, the CDR3 is TGCGCCAGCGGCATCCTTTCCTACAATGAGCAGTTCTTC. Protein: CASGILSYNEQFF.